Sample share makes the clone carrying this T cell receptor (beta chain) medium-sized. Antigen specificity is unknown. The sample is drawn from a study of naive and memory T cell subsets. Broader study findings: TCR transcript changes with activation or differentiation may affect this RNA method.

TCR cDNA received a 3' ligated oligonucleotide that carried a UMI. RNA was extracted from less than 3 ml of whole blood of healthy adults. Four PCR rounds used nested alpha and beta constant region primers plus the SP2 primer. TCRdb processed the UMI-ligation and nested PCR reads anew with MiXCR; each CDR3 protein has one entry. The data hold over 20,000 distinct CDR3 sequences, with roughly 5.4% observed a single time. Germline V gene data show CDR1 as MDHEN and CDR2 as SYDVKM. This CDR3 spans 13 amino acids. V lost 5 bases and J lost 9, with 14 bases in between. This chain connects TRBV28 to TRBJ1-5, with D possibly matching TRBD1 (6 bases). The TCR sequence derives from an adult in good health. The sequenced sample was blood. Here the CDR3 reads CASSNRGWGPQHF. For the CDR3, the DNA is TGTGCCAGCAGTAATAGGGGGTGGGGGCCCCAGCATTTT.